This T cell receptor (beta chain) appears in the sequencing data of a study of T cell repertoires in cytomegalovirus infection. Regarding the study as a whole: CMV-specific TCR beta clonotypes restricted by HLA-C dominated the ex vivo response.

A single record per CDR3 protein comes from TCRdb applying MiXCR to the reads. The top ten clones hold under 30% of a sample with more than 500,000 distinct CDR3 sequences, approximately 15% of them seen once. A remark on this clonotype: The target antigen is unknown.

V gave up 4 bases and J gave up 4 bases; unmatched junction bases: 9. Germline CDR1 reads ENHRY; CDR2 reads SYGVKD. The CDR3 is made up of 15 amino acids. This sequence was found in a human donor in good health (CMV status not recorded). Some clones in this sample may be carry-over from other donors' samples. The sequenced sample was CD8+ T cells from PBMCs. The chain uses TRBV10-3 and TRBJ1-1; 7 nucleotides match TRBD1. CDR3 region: CAISGTVSGGTEAFF. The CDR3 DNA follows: TGTGCCATCAGTGGGACAGTTTCAGGGGGCACTGAAGCTTTCTTT.